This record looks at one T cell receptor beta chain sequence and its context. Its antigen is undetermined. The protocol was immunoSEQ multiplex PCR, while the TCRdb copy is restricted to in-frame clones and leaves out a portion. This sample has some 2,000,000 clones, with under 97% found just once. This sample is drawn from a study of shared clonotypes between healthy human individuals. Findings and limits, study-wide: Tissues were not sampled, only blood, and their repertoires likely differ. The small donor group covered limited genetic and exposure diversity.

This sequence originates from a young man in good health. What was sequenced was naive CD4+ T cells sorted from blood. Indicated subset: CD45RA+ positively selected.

The CDR3 coding sequence is TGTGCTAGTGGTTCGGGACCGGGACGGCCGTGGGACGAGCAGTACTTC. As protein: CASGSGPGRPWDEQYF. J is TRBJ2-7 and V is TRBV12-5; tentatively, D is TRBD1 or TRBD2 (5 bases each). V shed 4 bases and J shed 5 bases, with 21 bases lying between them. This CDR3 is built from 16 residues. Germline lookup yields CDR1 LGHNT and CDR2 FRNRAP.